This entry concerns a single T cell receptor beta chain. This clone appeared a single time. It lacks a known antigen. The sample holds no much larger clone one base away, and base qualities are not on file. From its cysteine to its phenylalanine, the CDR3 spans 14 amino acids. Only the CDR3 region is kept as DNA, spanning 42 bases read in frame from base 1. Ends trimmed: V by 9 bases, J by 6 bases; bases unmatched to a gene: 10. CDR1 ENHRY and CDR2 SYGVKD were looked up in the germline V gene. The source of the sample is a study of PD-1 blockade in mismatch repair-deficient tumors (dated by TCRdb to the late 2010s). Notes on the research overall: Between September 2013 and late 2016, 75 to 95 consecutive patients with some twelve mismatch repair-deficient cancer types, all previously treated and progressing, were enrolled in the trial. Tumor-associated T cell clones were tracked in the peripheral blood of patients responding to PD-1 blockade by deep sequencing of TCR CDR3 regions.

The library was obtained by the immunoSEQ multiplex PCR assay. The clones in this table, taken by TCRdb from immuneACCESS, are in-frame only. Not every clone is retained; where verified, under half of the shortfall comes from an unresolved V gene, and the cause of the rest is unknown. Counted in this sample were tens of thousands of clones; 81% of them appeared once. The ten top clones hold 2.5% to 3% of the sample. The label giving this sample's time point can be read as: peripheral blood 12 weeks after first pembrolizumab dose. For every enrolled patient, mismatch repair deficiency was confirmed by either polymerase chain reaction or immunohistochemistry. A few patients who responded to pembrolizumab therapy underwent TCR sequencing. In the phase II trial, pembrolizumab PD-1 blockade was tested prospectively in advanced mismatch repair-deficient cancers, no matter which tissue of origin the cancers came from. Peripheral blood T cell samples were serially collected before and at multiple times after PD-1 blockade was started. Blood sampling time points were reported as weeks after the first dose of pembrolizumab.

What the study reported, not specific to this receptor: Clones residing in the tumor, which were often undetectable in blood before treatment, expanded quickly after pembrolizumab and then contracted, generally before radiologic responses.

The V and J segments used are TRBV10-3 and TRBJ2-3, with 9 junctional bases fitting TRBD1. The sample in question was peripheral blood, obtained 12 weeks after starting pembrolizumab. The receptor was derived from an adult with mismatch repair-deficient cancer. The sequence in DNA is TGTGCCATACGACAGGGGGAAGCCCCGGATACGCAGTATTTT. Translated, it gives CAIRQGEAPDTQYF.